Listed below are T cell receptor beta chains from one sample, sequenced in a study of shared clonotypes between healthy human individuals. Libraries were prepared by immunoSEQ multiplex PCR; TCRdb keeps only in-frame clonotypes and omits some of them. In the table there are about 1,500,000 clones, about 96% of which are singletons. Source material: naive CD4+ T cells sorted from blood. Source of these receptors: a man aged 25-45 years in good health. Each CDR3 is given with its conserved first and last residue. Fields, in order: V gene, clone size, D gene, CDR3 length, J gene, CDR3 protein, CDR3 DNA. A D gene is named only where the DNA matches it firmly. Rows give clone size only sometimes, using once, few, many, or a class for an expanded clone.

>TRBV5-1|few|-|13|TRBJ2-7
CASSLGLLYEQYF
TGCGCCAGCAGCTTGGGGTTGCTCTACGAGCAGTACTTC
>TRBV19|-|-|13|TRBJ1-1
CASRGTSGTEAFF
TGTGCCAGTAGGGGGACCTCGGGGACTGAAGCTTTCTTT
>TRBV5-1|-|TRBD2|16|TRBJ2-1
CASSLSGTSGYNEQFF
TGCGCCAGCAGCCTCTCCGGGACTAGCGGTTACAATGAGCAGTTCTTC
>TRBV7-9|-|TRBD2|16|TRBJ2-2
CASSLVAGGGTGELFF
TGTGCCAGCAGCTTGGTAGCGGGAGGCGGCACCGGGGAGCTGTTTTTT
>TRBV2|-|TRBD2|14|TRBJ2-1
CASRTSEAGYEQFF
TGTGCCAGCAGGACTAGCGAAGCCGGCTATGAGCAGTTCTTC
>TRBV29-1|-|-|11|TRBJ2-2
CSAQSAGELFF
TGCAGCGCTCAAAGCGCCGGGGAGCTGTTTTTT
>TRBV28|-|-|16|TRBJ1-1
CASSFVNSAMNTEAFF
TGTGCCAGCAGTTTCGTAAACAGTGCGATGAACACTGAAGCTTTCTTT
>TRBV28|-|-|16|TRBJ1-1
CASSSPSLNRATEAFF
TGTGCCAGCAGTTCCCCCTCTCTCAACAGGGCTACTGAAGCTTTCTTT
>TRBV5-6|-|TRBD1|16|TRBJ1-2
CASSPDRGVTNYGYTF
TGTGCCAGCAGTCCGGACAGGGGGGTGACTAACTATGGCTACACCTTC
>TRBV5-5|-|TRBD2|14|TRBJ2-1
CASSPRRGGDEQFF
TGTGCCAGCAGCCCCCGGCGGGGGGGCGATGAGCAGTTCTTC
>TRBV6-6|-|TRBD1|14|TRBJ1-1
CASSLDRTNTEAFF
TGTGCCAGCAGCCTGGACAGGACGAACACTGAAGCTTTCTTT
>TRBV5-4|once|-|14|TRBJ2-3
CASRRDSSTDTQYF
TGTGCCAGCAGACGGGACTCTAGCACAGATACGCAGTATTTT
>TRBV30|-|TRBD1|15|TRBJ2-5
CAWRRTGTGLQTQYF
TGTGCCTGGAGGAGAACCGGGACAGGGCTACAAACCCAGTACTTC
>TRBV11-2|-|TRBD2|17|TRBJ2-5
CASSPSGTSGGGAAQYF
TGTGCCAGCAGCCCCTCGGGGACTAGCGGGGGCGGCGCGGCCCAGTACTTC
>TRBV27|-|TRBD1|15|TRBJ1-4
CASSSSRDSWEKLFF
TGTGCCAGCAGTTCATCCCGGGACAGTTGGGAAAAACTGTTTTTT
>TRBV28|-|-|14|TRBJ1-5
CASSMGTVKGGQHF
TGTGCCAGCAGTATGGGGACGGTAAAAGGTGGCCAGCATTTT
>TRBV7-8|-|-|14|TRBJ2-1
CASSYRETYYEQFF
TGTGCCAGCAGCTATAGGGAGACTTACTATGAGCAGTTCTTC
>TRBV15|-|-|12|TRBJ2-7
CATSKGSYEQYF
TGTGCCACCAGCAAGGGCTCCTACGAGCAGTACTTC
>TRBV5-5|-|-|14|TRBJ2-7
CASSWGRQTYEQYF
TGTGCCAGCAGCTGGGGCCGACAGACCTACGAGCAGTACTTC
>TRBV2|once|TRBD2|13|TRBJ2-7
CASSSSGRGEQYF
TGTGCCAGCAGTTCTAGCGGGAGGGGCGAGCAGTACTTC
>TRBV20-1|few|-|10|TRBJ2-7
CSASSYEQYF
TGCAGTGCTAGTTCCTACGAGCAGTACTTC
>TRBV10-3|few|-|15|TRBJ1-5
CAMVSATVANQPQHF
TGTGCCATGGTATCCGCGACAGTAGCTAATCAGCCCCAGCATTTT
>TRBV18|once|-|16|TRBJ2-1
CASSPSLRGNYNEQFF
TGTGCCAGCTCACCCAGCTTGCGGGGAAATTACAATGAGCAGTTCTTC
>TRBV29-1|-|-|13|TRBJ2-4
CSVEPRAKNIQYF
TGCAGCGTTGAACCGAGAGCCAAAAACATTCAGTACTTC
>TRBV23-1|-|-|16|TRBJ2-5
CASSQGYGTSQETQYF
TGCGCCAGCAGTCAAGGGTATGGGACCTCTCAAGAGACCCAGTACTTC
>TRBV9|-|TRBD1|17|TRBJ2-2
CASSVATLGQGAGELFF
TGTGCCAGCAGCGTAGCTACCTTGGGACAGGGCGCCGGGGAGCTGTTTTTT
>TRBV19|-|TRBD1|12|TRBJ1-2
CASSGQDYGYTF
TGTGCCAGTAGCGGACAGGACTATGGCTACACCTTC